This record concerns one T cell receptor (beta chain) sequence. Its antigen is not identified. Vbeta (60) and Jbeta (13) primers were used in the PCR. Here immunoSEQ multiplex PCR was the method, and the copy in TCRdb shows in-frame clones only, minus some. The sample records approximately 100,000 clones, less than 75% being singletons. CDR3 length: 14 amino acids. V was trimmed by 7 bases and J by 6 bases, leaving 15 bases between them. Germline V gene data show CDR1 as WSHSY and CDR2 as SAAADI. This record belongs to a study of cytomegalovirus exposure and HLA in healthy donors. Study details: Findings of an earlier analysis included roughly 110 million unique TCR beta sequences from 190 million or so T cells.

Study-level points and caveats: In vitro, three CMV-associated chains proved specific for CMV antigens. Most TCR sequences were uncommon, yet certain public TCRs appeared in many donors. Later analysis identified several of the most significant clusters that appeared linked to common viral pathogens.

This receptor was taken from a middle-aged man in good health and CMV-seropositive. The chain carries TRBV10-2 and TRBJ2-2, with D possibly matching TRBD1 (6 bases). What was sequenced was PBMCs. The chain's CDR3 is CASTRTDPAGELFF. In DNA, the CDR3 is TGCGCCAGCACGCGGACAGACCCGGCCGGGGAGCTGTTTTTT.